A single sample is the source of the 27 T cell receptor beta chains below, sequenced in a study of T cell responses to AZD1222 COVID-19 vaccine. Clones were read by immunoSEQ multiplex PCR, and TCRdb kept only the in-frame ones, dropping some. The sample comprises about 150,000 clones, 92% of which are singletons, and about 2.1% rests with the top ten. Sample: peripheral blood, taken on day 0 of AZD1222 vaccination. These receptors came from an adult in good health.

The V and J genes are TRBV4-3 and TRBJ2-7; 10 bases align to TRBD2. In germline, CDR1 is LGHNA, CDR2 YSLEER. V was clipped by 4 bases and J by 2 bases; unmatched bases: 8. The CDR3 sequence is 16 residues long. The CDR3: CASSRETSGVPYEQYF. The CDR3, as DNA: TGCGCCAGCAGCCGAGAAACTAGCGGGGTGCCCTACGAGCAGTACTTC.

The CDR3, as DNA: TGTGCCAGCAGCTTGTTAGGGACGGGGGCCAACGTCCTGACTTTC. It codes for CASSLLGTGANVLTF. The rearrangement links TRBV5-5 to TRBJ2-6; either TRBD1 or TRBD2 may fit D (5 bases each). CDR3 size: 15 residues. Germline V gene data show CDR1 as SGHKS and CDR2 as YYEKEE (reference sequence). V lost 1 base and J lost 4, with 9 bases in between.

CDR3 nucleotides: TGTGCCAGCAGCTTGGTTGCAGGGACGTACCAAGAGACCCAGTACTTC. The encoded protein is CASSLVAGTYQETQYF. V gene TRBV5-4 combines with J gene TRBJ2-5, with D perhaps matching TRBD1 or TRBD2 (5 bases each). This CDR3 has 16 residues. CDR1 is SGHNT and CDR2 is YYREEE in the germline V gene (reference sequence). With 0 bases removed from V and 0 bases from J, the gap between germline ends came to 12 bases.

This clone was counted a few times. The chain uses TRBV5-1 and TRBJ2-1; 11 bases align to TRBD2. The V gene end was trimmed by 4 bases and the J gene end by 2 bases; junction bases not matched to a gene: 8. From germline, CDR1 is SGHRS and CDR2 YFSETQ. There are 17 residues in the CDR3. CDR3: CASSHQTSGVPYNEQFF. In DNA form, the CDR3 reads TGCGCCAGCAGCCACCAGACTAGCGGGGTTCCCTACAATGAGCAGTTCTTC.

The rearrangement links TRBV7-8 to TRBJ2-7, with D unresolved. Between the trimmed V and J ends, which lost 1 base and 2 bases, there was a span of 12 bases. The CDR3 loop spans 15 amino acids. Germline lookup yields CDR1 SGHVS and CDR2 FQNEAQ. This chain's CDR3 is CASSLGQARAYEQYF. The CDR3 DNA reads TGTGCCAGCAGCTTAGGGCAGGCCCGTGCCTACGAGCAGTACTTC.

The V call is TRBV5-1, the J call TRBJ2-7, with D maybe TRBD1 (5 bases). Germline values: CDR1 SGHRS, CDR2 YFSETQ. V lost 5 bases to trimming and J lost 1 base, with 16 bases between them. The CDR3 extends over 15 amino acids. The CDR3 here is CASRTGFYRSYEQYF. The DNA of the CDR3 is TGCGCCAGCAGAACAGGATTTTACAGGTCCTACGAGCAGTACTTC.

The chain carries TRBV5-8 and TRBJ1-5; maybe TRBD1 (5 bases). The germline V and J ends were trimmed by 0 bases and 5 bases, with 6 bases remaining between them. The CDR3 extends over 13 amino acids. The V gene's germline CDR1 is SGHTS and CDR2 YDEGEE. The CDR3 here is CASSLARDQPQHF. The CDR3 DNA follows: TGTGCCAGCAGCTTGGCCAGGGATCAGCCCCAGCATTTT.

This chain connects TRBV11-2 to TRBJ2-5; 12 bases are shared with TRBD2. The CDR3 loop spans 15 amino acids. V shed 5 bases and J 2 bases; nucleotides not matched to a gene: 3. Germline CDR1 SGHAT, CDR2 FQNNGV. The CDR3 sequence: CASSNGLAGQETQYF. CDR3 sequence (DNA): TGTGCCAGCAGCAATGGACTAGCGGGGCAAGAGACCCAGTACTTC.

The chain employs TRBV29-1 and TRBJ1-1, with D perhaps TRBD1 (6 bases). Germline CDR1 reads SQVTM; CDR2 reads ANQGSEA. Trimming removed 3 bases at V and 5 bases at J, with 16 bases between. This CDR3 comprises 14 residues. CDR3 sequence reads: CSVDGTPGKTEAFF. CDR3 coding DNA: TGCAGCGTTGACGGGACACCGGGTAAAACTGAAGCTTTCTTT.

This clone was found a few times. Sequence at one end of the junction differs from germline and may be a read error. This rearrangement joins TRBV7-2 to TRBJ1-2; TRBD1 is a possible D gene (5 bases). CDR1 is SGHTA, CDR2 FQGNSA, per germline. CDR3 length: 12 residues. CDR3 sequence reads: CASSFADFPGPF. The CDR3 region has the DNA TGTGCCAGCAGCTTCGCGGACTTCCCGGGACCCTTC.

The J gene is TRBJ2-7, the V gene TRBV18, with D perhaps matching TRBD2 (6 bases). The germline V gene encodes CDR1 KGHSH and CDR2 LQKENI. The CDR3 runs 17 residues. V was clipped by 3 bases and J by 6 bases, with 24 bases between them. CDR3: CASSPFNLAGTAAEQYF. Written as DNA, the CDR3 is TGTGCCAGCTCACCGTTTAATTTAGCCGGGACTGCTGCCGAGCAGTACTTC.

CDR3 in DNA: TGTGCCAGCAGTGAAGCTCCTCCGGCCTTGGGGCGCGGCACAGATACGCAGTATTTT. Protein product: CASSEAPPALGRGTDTQYF. The chain carries TRBV2 and TRBJ2-3; TRBD1 might be the D (5 bases). This CDR3 has 19 residues. Between the trimmed V and J ends, which lost 0 bases and 1 base, there was a span of 20 bases. In germline, CDR1 is SNHLY, CDR2 FYNNEI.

The J gene is TRBJ2-3, the V gene TRBV10-3; the D gene is possibly TRBD1 (6 bases). Germline-derived CDR1 and CDR2 are ENHRY and SYGVKD. The V gene lost 3 bases and the J gene lost 5 bases, with 15 bases spanning the gap. The CDR3 runs to 15 residues. CDR3 DNA sequence: TGTGCCATCAGTGATGGTGCCCCGACAGGAGATACGCAGTATTTT. Amino acids: CAISDGAPTGDTQYF.

J is TRBJ1-1 and V is TRBV24-1; 7 nucleotides line up with TRBD1. V shed 6 bases, J shed 6 bases, and the junction held 0 bases outside the gene matches. Germline CDR1 is KGHDR and CDR2 is SFDVKD. The CDR3 covers 11 residues. The CDR3 DNA reads TGTGCCACCAGTCAGGGGGCTGAAGCTTTCTTT. Protein product: CATSQGAEAFF.

This chain connects TRBV5-4 to TRBJ2-3; either TRBD1 or TRBD2 may fit D (5 bases each). This CDR3 region has 16 residues. Deletions cut 4 bases from V and 3 bases from J, with 18 bases between. CDR1 and CDR2 (germline): SGHNT, YYREEE (reference sequence). The CDR3 DNA sequence: TGTGCCAGCAGCCCTCCCGGGACCCCCAGTACAGATACGCAGTATTTT. Its translation: CASSPPGTPSTDTQYF.

The chain links TRBV19 to TRBJ2-2, with D unclear. Germline CDR1 is LNHDA and CDR2 is SQIVND (reference sequence). With 4 bases removed from V and 4 bases from J, the gap between germline ends came to 10 bases. The CDR3 spans 14 residues. CDR3 in DNA: TGTGCCAGTAGTACTCGACTGGTCACCGGGGAGCTGTTTTTT. Translated: CASSTRLVTGELFF.

This chain links TRBV5-4 with TRBJ1-1; TRBD1 aligns across 7 bases. Germline assignment: CDR1 SGHNT and CDR2 YYREEE (reference sequence). CDR3 size: 14 residues. V lost 4 bases, J lost 2 bases, and 5 bases stayed unmatched. DNA for the CDR3: TGTGCCAGCAGCAAAGACAGGGTAAACACTGAAGCTTTCTTT. Translating gives CASSKDRVNTEAFF.

The V gene is TRBV3-1 (or the pseudogene TRBV3-2), the J gene TRBJ1-1; no firm D call. Trimming pared 1 base from V and 11 bases from J, leaving 14 bases between. CDR1 and CDR2 (germline): LGHDT, YNNKEL (reference sequence). The CDR3 length is 13 residues. The CDR3 loop is CASSQVGARGAFF. CDR3 sequence (DNA): TGTGCCAGCAGCCAAGTCGGAGCCCGGGGTGCTTTCTTT.

V and J are TRBV28 and TRBJ2-6; unclear D gene. Germline CDR1 and CDR2: MDHEN and SYDVKM. V was pared by 1 base and J by 2 bases, with 9 bases between. This CDR3 contains 16 residues. The chain's CDR3 is CASSLFTGTGANVLTF. The CDR3 DNA reads as TGTGCCAGCAGTTTATTCACTGGGACTGGGGCCAACGTCCTGACTTTC.

The chain couples TRBV7-2 to TRBJ1-5; D is ambiguous. This CDR3 comprises 13 residues. Trimming left V 8 bases short and J 3 bases short, with 11 bases between. Germline lookup yields CDR1 SGHTA and CDR2 FQGNSA. CDR3 region: CASSAQLNQPQHF. The CDR3 coding sequence is TGTGCCAGCTCCGCACAGCTCAATCAGCCCCAGCATTTT.

V and J are TRBV12-3 or TRBV12-4 and TRBJ1-4; TRBD1 agrees at 8 bases. After removal of 6 bases from V and 11 bases from J, the junction contained 8 bases not matched to a gene. There are 13 residues in the CDR3. The CDR3, as DNA: TGTGCCAGCAGCTCCACAGGGGGTGGGAAACTGTTTTTT. This encodes CASSSTGGGKLFF.

V is TRBV5-5 and J is TRBJ2-7, with 9 positions matching TRBD1. The V gene's germline CDR1 is SGHKS and CDR2 YYEKEE (reference sequence). This CDR3 has 13 amino acids. J lost 5 bases, V lost 7 bases, and 7 bases had no gene match. Here the CDR3 reads CASWTGEVHEQYF. The CDR3 DNA reads TGTGCCAGCTGGACAGGGGAAGTCCACGAGCAGTACTTC.

The chain has TRBV6-1 and TRBJ1-6; unclear D gene. CDR1 and CDR2 from the germline V gene are MNHNS and SASEGT. Trimming took off 0 bases at V and 6 bases at J, with 3 bases between the two ends. This CDR3 is built from 13 residues. CDR3 nucleotide sequence: TGTGCCAGCAGTGAAGCGCCTAATTCACCCCTCCACTTT. Translated: CASSEAPNSPLHF.

Here the CDR3 reads CASSYVSEQYF. The CDR3 region has the DNA TGTGCCAGCAGCTACGTGTCCGAGCAGTACTTC. The V gene is TRBV5-6, the J gene TRBJ2-7; D is ambiguous. V was trimmed by 3 bases and J by 6 bases, leaving 7 bases between them. This CDR3 has 11 amino acids. Germline V gene sequence: CDR1 SGHDT, CDR2 YYEEEE.

Concerning this clone: Germline and junction disagree at one end, which may indicate a read error. The chain combines TRBV7-7 with TRBJ2-2, with 8 positions matching TRBD2. From germline, CDR1 is SSHAT and CDR2 FNYEAQ (reference sequence). There are 21 residues in the CDR3. CDR3 residues: CASSPLGATSGGLRSTGELFF. In DNA, the CDR3 is TGTGCTAGCAGCCCTTTGGGGGCAACTAGCGGAGGGTTGAGGAGCACCGGGGAGCTGTTTTTT.

The V call is TRBV5-1, the J call TRBJ2-1, with TRBD2 matching over 9 bases. Germline CDR1 reads SGHRS; CDR2 reads YFSETQ. Germline trimming cut 0 bases from V and 2 bases from J; bases unmatched to any gene: 3. The CDR3 totals 16 residues. This CDR3 is CASSLVAGDTYNEQFF. CDR3 nucleotides: TGCGCCAGCAGCTTGGTAGCGGGGGATACCTACAATGAGCAGTTCTTC.

The J gene is TRBJ1-2, the V gene TRBV6-5, with 10 nucleotides matching TRBD1. This CDR3 is built from 14 residues. V lost 6 bases, J lost 4 bases, and 5 bases stayed unmatched. CDR1 and CDR2 (germline): MNHEY, SVGAGI. The CDR3: CASRRGQGVYGYTF. CDR3 sequence (DNA): TGTGCCAGCAGACGCGGACAGGGGGTCTATGGCTACACCTTC.